Listed below are T cell receptor beta chains from one sample, sequenced in a study of vaccination and CD4 T cells after COVID-19. TCRdb re-analysed the PCR reads in MiXCR, keeping a single row per CDR3 protein. The sample lists about 28,000 distinct CDR3 sequences; approximately 51% were seen once. Sample: CD4+ T cells from blood, taken about 7 months after SARS-CoV-2 vaccination. These receptors were collected from a human donor who had recovered from COVID-19. Each CDR3 is given with its conserved first and last residue. The order of the fields is D gene, J gene, V gene, CDR3 length, clone size, CDR3 protein, CDR3 DNA. D genes are given only for firm matches. Rows give clone size only sometimes, using once, few, many, or a class for an expanded clone.

D: -; J: TRBJ2-7; V: TRBV7-2; length: 13; size: few; CDR3: CATRLGSSYEQYF; DNA: TGTGCCACGCGATTGGGGAGCTCCTACGAGCAGTACTTC
D: -; J: TRBJ2-3; V: TRBV20-1; length: 14; size: few; CDR3: CSASTGRFTDTQYF; DNA: TGCAGTGCTAGCACAGGGAGATTCACAGATACGCAGTATTTT
D: TRBD1; J: TRBJ1-1; V: TRBV4-2; length: 17; size: once; CDR3: CASSQGGQGLSNTEAFF; DNA: TGTGCCAGCAGCCAAGGGGGACAGGGTCTTAGCAACACTGAAGCTTTCTTT
D: -; J: TRBJ1-5; V: TRBV7-2; length: 12; size: -; CDR3: CASSSVRQPQHF; DNA: TGTGCCAGCAGCTCGGTCCGGCAGCCCCAGCATTTT
D: TRBD2; J: TRBJ2-5; V: TRBV5-1; length: 16; size: -; CDR3: CASTASGSFWEETQYF; DNA: TGCGCCAGCACTGCTAGCGGGAGCTTTTGGGAAGAGACCCAGTACTTC
D: -; J: TRBJ2-5; V: TRBV4-1; length: 15; size: -; CDR3: CASSQVGRGKQTQYF; DNA: TGCGCCAGCAGCCAAGTTGGCAGGGGCAAGCAGACCCAGTACTTC
D: TRBD1; J: TRBJ2-7; V: TRBV6-1; length: 15; size: -; CDR3: CASSRGTGGSYEQYF; DNA: TGTGCCAGCAGTAGGGGGACAGGGGGTTCCTACGAGCAGTACTTC
D: TRBD2; J: TRBJ2-3; V: TRBV6-5; length: 17; size: few; CDR3: CASSYENSGRNVDTQYF; DNA: TGTGCCAGCAGTTACGAGAATAGCGGGAGGAACGTCGATACGCAGTATTTT
D: TRBD1; J: TRBJ2-5; V: TRBV6-5; length: 14; size: -; CDR3: CASSYQGAGETQYF; DNA: TGTGCCAGCAGTTACCAGGGGGCCGGGGAGACCCAGTACTTC
D: -; J: TRBJ1-6; V: TRBV7-9; length: 15; size: -; CDR3: CASSLGGLANSPLHF; DNA: TGTGCCAGCAGCTTAGGGGGTCTAGCTAATTCACCCCTCCACTTT
D: -; J: TRBJ1-2; V: TRBV7-9; length: 14; size: -; CDR3: CASSLGQANYGYTF; DNA: TGTGCCAGCAGCTTAGGGCAAGCTAACTATGGCTACACCTTC
D: -; J: TRBJ2-7; V: TRBV29-1; length: 13; size: -; CDR3: CSVEVGEAYEQYF; DNA: TGCAGCGTTGAAGTCGGGGAGGCGTACGAGCAGTACTTC
D: -; J: TRBJ1-1; V: TRBV7-2; length: 14; size: -; CDR3: CASSPDWRNTEAFF; DNA: TGTGCCAGCAGCCCCGACTGGAGGAACACTGAAGCTTTCTTT
D: -; J: TRBJ1-2; V: TRBV28; length: 13; size: -; CDR3: CASTLGGAYGYTF; DNA: TGTGCCAGCACCTTAGGGGGGGCCTATGGCTACACCTTC
D: -; J: TRBJ2-7; V: TRBV4-1; length: 14; size: -; CDR3: CASSPRRVGYEQYF; DNA: TGCGCCAGCAGCCCCCGCAGGGTCGGATACGAGCAGTACTTC
D: -; J: TRBJ2-3; V: TRBV7-3; length: 16; size: -; CDR3: CASSLYSEWGTDTQYF; DNA: TGTGCCAGCAGCTTATACAGCGAGTGGGGCACAGATACGCAGTATTTT
D: -; J: TRBJ1-1; V: TRBV7-2; length: 13; size: few; CDR3: CASSLLTSGPAFF; DNA: TGTGCCAGCAGCTTACTGACCAGCGGGCCGGCTTTCTTT
D: -; J: TRBJ2-7; V: TRBV20-1; length: 14; size: -; CDR3: CSARGDRSDYEQYF; DNA: TGCAGTGCTAGAGGTGACAGGTCGGATTACGAGCAGTACTTC
D: -; J: TRBJ2-5; V: TRBV6-2/TRBV6-3; length: 14; size: -; CDR3: CASATGTEGETQYF; DNA: TGTGCCAGCGCTACAGGGACGGAGGGAGAGACCCAGTACTTC
D: -; J: TRBJ2-3; V: TRBV10-1; length: 15; size: -; CDR3: CASSESPRSLDTQYF; DNA: TGCGCCAGCAGTGAGTCGCCTAGAAGCCTGGATACGCAGTATTTT
D: TRBD2; J: TRBJ2-3; V: TRBV27; length: 15; size: few; CDR3: CASSLTGGTTDTQYF; DNA: TGTGCCAGCAGTTTGACCGGGGGGACTACAGATACGCAGTATTTT
D: -; J: TRBJ1-2; V: TRBV7-2; length: 14; size: -; CDR3: CASSFAARRAGYTF; DNA: TGTGCCAGCAGCTTTGCCGCCAGGCGCGCAGGCTACACCTTC
D: -; J: TRBJ1-5; V: TRBV24-1; length: 13; size: few; CDR3: CATSSQLGQPQHF; DNA: TGTGCCACCTCCTCCCAACTGGGACAGCCCCAGCATTTT
D: -; J: TRBJ1-4; V: TRBV20-1; length: 15; size: once; CDR3: CSARERGGGNEKLFF; DNA: TGCAGTGCTAGAGAACGCGGAGGGGGTAATGAAAAACTGTTTTTT